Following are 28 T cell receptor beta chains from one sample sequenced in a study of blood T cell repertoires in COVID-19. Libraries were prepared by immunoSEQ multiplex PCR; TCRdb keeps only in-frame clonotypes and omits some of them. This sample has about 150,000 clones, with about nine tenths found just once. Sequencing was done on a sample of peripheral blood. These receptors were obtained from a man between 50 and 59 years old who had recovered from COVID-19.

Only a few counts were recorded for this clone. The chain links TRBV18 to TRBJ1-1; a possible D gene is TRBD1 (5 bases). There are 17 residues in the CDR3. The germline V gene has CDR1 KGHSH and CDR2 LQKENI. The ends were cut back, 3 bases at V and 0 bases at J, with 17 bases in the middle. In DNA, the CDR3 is TGTGCCAGCTCACCTCGGGGGGAGACGGGCATGAACACTGAAGCTTTCTTT. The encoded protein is CASSPRGETGMNTEAFF. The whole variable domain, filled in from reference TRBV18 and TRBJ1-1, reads NAGVMQNPRHLVRRRGQEARLRCSPMKGHSHVYWYRQLPEEGLKFMVYLQKENIIDESGMPKERFSAEFPKEGPSILRIQQVVRGDSAAYFCASSPRGETGMNTEAFFGQGTRLTVV.

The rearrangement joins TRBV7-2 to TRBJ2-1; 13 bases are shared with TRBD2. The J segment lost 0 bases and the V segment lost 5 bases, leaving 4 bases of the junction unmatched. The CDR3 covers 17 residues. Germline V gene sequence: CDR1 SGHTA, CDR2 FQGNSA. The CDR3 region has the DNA TGTGCCAGCAGCCTTAGACTAGCGGGGGGCTCCTACAATGAGCAGTTCTTC. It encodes CASSLRLAGGSYNEQFF.

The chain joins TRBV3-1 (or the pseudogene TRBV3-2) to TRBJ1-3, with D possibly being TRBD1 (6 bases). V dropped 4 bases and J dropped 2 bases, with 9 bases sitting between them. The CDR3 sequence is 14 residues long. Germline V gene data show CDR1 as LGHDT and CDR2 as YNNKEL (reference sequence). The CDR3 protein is CASSLKGAGNTIYF. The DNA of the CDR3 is TGTGCCAGCAGCCTGAAGGGGGCTGGAAACACCATATATTTT.

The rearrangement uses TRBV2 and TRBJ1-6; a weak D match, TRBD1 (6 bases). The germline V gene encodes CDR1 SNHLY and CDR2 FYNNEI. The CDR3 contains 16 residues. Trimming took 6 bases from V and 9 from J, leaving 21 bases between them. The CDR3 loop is CASSRDPSGAGSPLHF. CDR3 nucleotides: TGTGCCAGCAGCCGAGACCCGTCAGGGGCAGGTTCACCCCTCCACTTT.

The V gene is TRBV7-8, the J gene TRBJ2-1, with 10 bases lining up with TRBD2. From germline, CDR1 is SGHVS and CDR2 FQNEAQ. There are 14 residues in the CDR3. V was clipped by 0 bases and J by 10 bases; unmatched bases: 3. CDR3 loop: CASSLASGGIEQFF. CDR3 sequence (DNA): TGTGCCAGCAGCTTAGCTAGCGGGGGGATCGAGCAGTTCTTC. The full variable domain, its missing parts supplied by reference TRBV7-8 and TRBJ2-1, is GAGVSQSPRYKVAKRGQDVALRCDPISGHVSLFWYQQALGQGPEFLTYFQNEAQLDKSGLPSDRFFAERPEGSVSTLKIQRTQQEDSAVYLCASSLASGGIEQFFGPGTRLTVL.

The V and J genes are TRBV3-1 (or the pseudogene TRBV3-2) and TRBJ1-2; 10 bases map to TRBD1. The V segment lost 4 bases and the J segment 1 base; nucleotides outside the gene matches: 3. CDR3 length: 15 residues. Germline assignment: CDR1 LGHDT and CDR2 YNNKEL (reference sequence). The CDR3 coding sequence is TGTGCCAGCAGCCGGGGACAGGGGATTAACTATGGCTACACCTTC. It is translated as CASSRGQGINYGYTF.

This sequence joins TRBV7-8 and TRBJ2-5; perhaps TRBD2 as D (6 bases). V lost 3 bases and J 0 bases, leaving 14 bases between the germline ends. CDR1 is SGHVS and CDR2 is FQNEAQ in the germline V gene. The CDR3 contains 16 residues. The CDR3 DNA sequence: TGTGCCAGCAGCTTCGTACGGGGGAACTACCAAGAGACCCAGTACTTC. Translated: CASSFVRGNYQETQYF. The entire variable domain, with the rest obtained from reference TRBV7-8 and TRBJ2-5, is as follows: GAGVSQSPRYKVAKRGQDVALRCDPISGHVSLFWYQQALGQGPEFLTYFQNEAQLDKSGLPSDRFFAERPEGSVSTLKIQRTQQEDSAVYLCASSFVRGNYQETQYFGPGTRLLVL.

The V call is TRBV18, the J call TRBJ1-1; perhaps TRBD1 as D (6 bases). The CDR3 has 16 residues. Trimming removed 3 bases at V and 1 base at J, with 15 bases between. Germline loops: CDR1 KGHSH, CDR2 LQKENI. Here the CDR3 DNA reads TGTGCCAGCTCACCGGGAGGGGGATTTAAGAACACTGAAGCTTTCTTT. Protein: CASSPGGGFKNTEAFF.

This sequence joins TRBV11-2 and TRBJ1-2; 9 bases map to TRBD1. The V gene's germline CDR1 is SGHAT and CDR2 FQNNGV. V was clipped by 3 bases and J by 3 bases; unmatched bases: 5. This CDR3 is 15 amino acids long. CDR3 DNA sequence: TGTGCCAGCAGCTTGGGACAGGGCGGATACTATGGCTACACCTTC. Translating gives CASSLGQGGYYGYTF.

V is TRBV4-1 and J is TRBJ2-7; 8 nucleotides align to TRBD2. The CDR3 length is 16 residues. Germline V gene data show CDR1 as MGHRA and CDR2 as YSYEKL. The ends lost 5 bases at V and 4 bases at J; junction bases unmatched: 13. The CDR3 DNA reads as TGCGCCAGCAGCGACCGTGCGGGGGGAGTTTGGTACGAGCAGTACTTC. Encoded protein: CASSDRAGGVWYEQYF.

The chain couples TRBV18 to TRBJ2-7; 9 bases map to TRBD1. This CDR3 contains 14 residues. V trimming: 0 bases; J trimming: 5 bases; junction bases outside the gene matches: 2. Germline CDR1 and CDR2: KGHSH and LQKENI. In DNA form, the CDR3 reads TGTGCCAGCTCACCACCCGGGACAGGGCACGAGCAGTACTTC. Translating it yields CASSPPGTGHEQYF. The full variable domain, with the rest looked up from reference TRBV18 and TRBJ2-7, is NAGVMQNPRHLVRRRGQEARLRCSPMKGHSHVYWYRQLPEEGLKFMVYLQKENIIDESGMPKERFSAEFPKEGPSILRIQQVVRGDSAAYFCASSPPGTGHEQYFGPGTRLTVT.

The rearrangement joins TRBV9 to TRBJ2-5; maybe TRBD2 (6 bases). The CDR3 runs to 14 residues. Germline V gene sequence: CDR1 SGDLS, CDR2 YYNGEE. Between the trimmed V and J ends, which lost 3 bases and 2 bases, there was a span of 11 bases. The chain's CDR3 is CASSDFGGQETQYF. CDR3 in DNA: TGTGCCAGCAGCGATTTCGGGGGACAAGAGACCCAGTACTTC.

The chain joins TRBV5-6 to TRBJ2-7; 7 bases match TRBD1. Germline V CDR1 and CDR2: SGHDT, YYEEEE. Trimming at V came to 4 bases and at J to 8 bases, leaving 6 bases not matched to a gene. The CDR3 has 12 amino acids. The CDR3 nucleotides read TGTGCCAGCAGCCAGCCGGGACAGAAGCAGTACTTC. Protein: CASSQPGQKQYF.

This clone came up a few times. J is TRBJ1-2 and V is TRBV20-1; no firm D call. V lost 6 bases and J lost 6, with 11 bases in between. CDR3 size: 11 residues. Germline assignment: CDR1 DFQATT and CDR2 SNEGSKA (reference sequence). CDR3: CSAFGGNGYTF. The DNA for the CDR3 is TGCAGTGCCTTTGGAGGGAATGGCTACACCTTC.

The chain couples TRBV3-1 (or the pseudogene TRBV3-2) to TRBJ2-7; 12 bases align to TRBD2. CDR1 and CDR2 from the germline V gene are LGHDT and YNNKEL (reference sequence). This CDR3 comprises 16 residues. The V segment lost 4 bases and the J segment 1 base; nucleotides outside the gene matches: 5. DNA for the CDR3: TGTGCCAGCAGCCCGACCGGGACTAGCGGGTCCTACGAGCAGTACTTC. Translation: CASSPTGTSGSYEQYF.

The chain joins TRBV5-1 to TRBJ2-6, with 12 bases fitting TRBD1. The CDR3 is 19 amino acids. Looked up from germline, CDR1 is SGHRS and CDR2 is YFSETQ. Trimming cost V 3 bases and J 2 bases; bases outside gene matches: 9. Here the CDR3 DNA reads TGCGCCAGCAGCTCCCGGGACAGGGGGCTATCTACTGGGGCCAACGTCCTGACTTTC. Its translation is CASSSRDRGLSTGANVLTF.

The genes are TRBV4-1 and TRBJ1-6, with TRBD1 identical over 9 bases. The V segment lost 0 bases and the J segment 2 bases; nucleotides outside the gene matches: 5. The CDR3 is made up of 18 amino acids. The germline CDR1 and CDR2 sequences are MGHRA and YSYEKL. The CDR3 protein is CASSQETGQGTYNSPLHF. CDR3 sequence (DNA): TGCGCCAGCAGCCAAGAAACGGGACAGGGAACCTATAATTCACCCCTCCACTTT.

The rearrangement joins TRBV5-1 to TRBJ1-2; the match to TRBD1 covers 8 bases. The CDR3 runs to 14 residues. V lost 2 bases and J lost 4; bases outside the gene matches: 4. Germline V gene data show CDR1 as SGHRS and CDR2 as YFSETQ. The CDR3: CASSLQGDRYGYTF. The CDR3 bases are TGCGCCAGCAGCTTACAGGGGGATCGCTATGGCTACACCTTC. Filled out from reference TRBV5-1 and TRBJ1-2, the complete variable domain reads KAGVTQTPRYLIKTRGQQVTLSCSPISGHRSVSWYQQTPGQGLQFLFEYFSETQRNKGNFPGRFSGRQFSNSRSEMNVSTLELGDSALYLCASSLQGDRYGYTFGSGTRLTVV.

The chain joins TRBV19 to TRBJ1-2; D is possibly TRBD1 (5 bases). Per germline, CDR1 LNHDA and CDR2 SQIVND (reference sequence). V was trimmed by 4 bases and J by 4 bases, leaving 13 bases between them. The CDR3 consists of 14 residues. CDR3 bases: TGTGCCAGTAGTAGCGGGGCCGAGCCCTATGGCTACACCTTC. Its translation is CASSSGAEPYGYTF.

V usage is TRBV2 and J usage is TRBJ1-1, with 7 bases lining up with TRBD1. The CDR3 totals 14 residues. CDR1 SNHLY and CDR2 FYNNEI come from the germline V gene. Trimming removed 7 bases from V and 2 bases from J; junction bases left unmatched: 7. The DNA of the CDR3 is TGTGCCAGCAAGTTTCAGGGGGTAAACACTGAAGCTTTCTTT. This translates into CASKFQGVNTEAFF.

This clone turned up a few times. The CDR3, as DNA: TGTGCCTGGAGTACCGGGACAGGGTACGAGCAGTACTTC. This codes for CAWSTGTGYEQYF. This chain uses TRBV30 with TRBJ2-7; 9 bases are shared with TRBD1. The V gene end was trimmed by 2 bases and the J gene end by 4 bases; junction bases not matched to a gene: 3. The CDR3 has 13 residues. Per germline, CDR1 GTSNPN and CDR2 SVGIG (reference sequence). Full variable domain (outside the CDR3, taken from reference TRBV30 and TRBJ2-7): SQTIHQWPATLVQPVGSPLSLECTVEGTSNPNLYWYRQAAGRGLQLLFYSVGIGQISSEVPQNLSASRPQDRQFILSSKKLLLSDSGFYLCAWSTGTGYEQYFGPGTRLTVT.

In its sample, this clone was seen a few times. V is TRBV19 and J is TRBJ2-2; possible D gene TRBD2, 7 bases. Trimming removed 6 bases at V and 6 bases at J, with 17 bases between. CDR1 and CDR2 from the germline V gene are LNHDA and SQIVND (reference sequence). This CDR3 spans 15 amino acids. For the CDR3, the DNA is TGTGCCAGTAGGCGAGGGGGGGGCCCTGCCGGGGAGCTGTTTTTT. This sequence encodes CASRRGGGPAGELFF.

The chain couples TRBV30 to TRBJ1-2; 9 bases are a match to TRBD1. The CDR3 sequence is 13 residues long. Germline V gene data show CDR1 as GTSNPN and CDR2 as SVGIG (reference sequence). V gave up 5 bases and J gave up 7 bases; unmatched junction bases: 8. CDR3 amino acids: CAWERGDRAGYTF. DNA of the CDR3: TGTGCCTGGGAAAGGGGGGACAGGGCTGGCTACACCTTC.

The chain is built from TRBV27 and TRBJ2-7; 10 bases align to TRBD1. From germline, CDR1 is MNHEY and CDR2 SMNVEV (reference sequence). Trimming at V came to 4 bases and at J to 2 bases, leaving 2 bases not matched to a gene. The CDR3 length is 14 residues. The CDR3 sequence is CASSSTGGTYEQYF. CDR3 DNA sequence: TGTGCCAGCAGTTCGACAGGGGGCACCTACGAGCAGTACTTC.

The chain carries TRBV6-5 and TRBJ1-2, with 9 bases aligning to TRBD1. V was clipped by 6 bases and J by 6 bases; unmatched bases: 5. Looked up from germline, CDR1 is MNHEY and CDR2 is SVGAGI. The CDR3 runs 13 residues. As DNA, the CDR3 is TGTGCCAGCAGCCACGACAGGGGGGATGGCTACACCTTC. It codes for CASSHDRGDGYTF.

In nucleotides, the CDR3 is TGTGCCAGCAGCTCCCGGACAGCGCACTCCTACAATGAGCAGTTCTTC. Amino acid sequence: CASSSRTAHSYNEQFF. The chain recombines TRBV7-9 with TRBJ2-1, with D tentatively TRBD1 (6 bases). The germline V and J ends were trimmed by 4 bases and 0 bases, with 13 bases remaining between them. The germline gives CDR1 SEHNR, CDR2 FQNEAQ (reference sequence). This CDR3 has 16 residues.

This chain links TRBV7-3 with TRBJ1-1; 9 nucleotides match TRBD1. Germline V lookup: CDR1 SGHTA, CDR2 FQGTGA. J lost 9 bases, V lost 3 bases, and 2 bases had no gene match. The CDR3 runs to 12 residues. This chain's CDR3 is CASSLTGGQAFF. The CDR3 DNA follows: TGTGCCAGCAGCTTGACAGGGGGTCAAGCTTTCTTT.

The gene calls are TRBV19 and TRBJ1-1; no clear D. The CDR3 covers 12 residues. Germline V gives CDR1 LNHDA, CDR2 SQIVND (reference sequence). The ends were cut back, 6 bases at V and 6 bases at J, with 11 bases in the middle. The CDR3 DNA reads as TGTGCCAGTAGCCCACCCGGGGCTGAAGCTTTCTTT. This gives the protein CASSPPGAEAFF.